Below, 12 T cell receptor beta chains from the same sample are listed, as sequenced in a study of shared clonotypes between healthy human individuals. TCRdb's table, derived via immunoSEQ multiplex PCR, lists solely in-frame clones and lacks some. Of roughly 1,000,000 clones in the sample, approximately 80% were seen once. Sequencing was performed on memory CD4+ T cells from PBMCs. Specified subset: CD45RA-negative fraction. The receptors shown here come from a man between 18 and 29 years old in good health. Some clones in this sample may be carry-over from other donors' samples.

DNA for the CDR3: TGCACCAGCAGCCATCCCAGCGGAGGTTGGAATGAGCAGTTCTTC. This codes for CTSSHPSGGWNEQFF. This chain links TRBV1 with TRBJ2-1; TRBD2, the table's D call, lacks a check against the DNA. TRBV1 is shown as a pseudogene. The length of the CDR3 is 15 residues.

This clone has just a few counts. Other nucleotide sequences from this sample produce the same CDR3. The CDR3 coding sequence is TGTGCCAGCAGTTACGGACCGAACACTGAAGCTTTCTTT. It yields the protein CASSYGPNTEAFF. This sequence joins TRBV6-5 and TRBJ1-1, with D uncertain. Germline V gene lookup returns CDR1 MNHEY and CDR2 SVGAGI. The CDR3 has 13 residues. Trimming stripped 2 bases from V and 1 base from J, with 5 bases between.

J is TRBJ2-2 and V is TRBV6-6; TRBD1 is a possible D gene (6 bases). The CDR3 covers 14 residues. The V end lost 7 bases, the J end lost 2 bases, and 11 bases lay between the germline ends. Germline V gene sequence: CDR1 MNHNY, CDR2 SVGAGI (reference sequence). CDR3 sequence: CASTQGHNTGELFF. The CDR3 DNA follows: TGTGCCAGCACCCAGGGACATAACACCGGGGAGCTGTTTTTT.

The chain combines TRBV11-2 with TRBJ2-7; D not certain. V was clipped by 5 bases and J by 6 bases, with 8 bases between them. The CDR3 is 11 residues long. In germline, CDR1 is SGHAT, CDR2 FQNNGV. Here the CDR3 DNA reads TGTGCCAGCAGCCTCTTCTTCGAGCAGTACTTC. Amino acid sequence: CASSLFFEQYF.

The chain couples TRBV5-1 to TRBJ1-2; D is possibly TRBD1 (6 bases). This CDR3 has 16 amino acids. Germline loops: CDR1 SGHRS, CDR2 YFSETQ. Between the trimmed V and J ends, which lost 4 bases and 5 bases, there was a span of 21 bases. CDR3 sequence (DNA): TGCGCCAGCAGCCCCGCATCCCTCCCAGGACAGTATGGCTACACCTTC. Residues: CASSPASLPGQYGYTF.

V gene TRBV9 combines with J gene TRBJ2-7; D is unclear. CDR3 length: 14 residues. The V end lost 4 bases, the J end lost 0 bases, and 11 bases lay between the germline ends. CDR1 and CDR2 (germline): SGDLS, YYNGEE. The CDR3 DNA sequence: TGTGCCAGCAGCCCTTGGGATACCTCCTACGAGCAGTACTTC. Its translation: CASSPWDTSYEQYF.

This chain links TRBV18 with TRBJ1-3; D not resolved. CDR1 KGHSH and CDR2 LQKENI come from the germline V gene. CDR3 length equals 15 residues. Trimming stripped 5 bases from V and 0 bases from J, with 11 bases between. Here the CDR3 DNA reads TGTGCCAGCTCATCTGCAGAGTTCTCTGGAAACACCATATATTTT. This translates into CASSSAEFSGNTIYF.

V usage is TRBV5-4 and J usage is TRBJ2-1; TRBD1 aligns across 7 bases. Germline V lookup: CDR1 SGHNT, CDR2 YYREEE (reference sequence). The junction had 7 bases not matched to a gene; V was cut back by 0 bases and J by 7 bases. This CDR3 is 15 amino acids long. Here the CDR3 DNA reads TGTGCCAGCAGCTTGGGCGACAGGGTATGGAATGAGCAGTTCTTC. Protein product: CASSLGDRVWNEQFF.

The chain carries TRBV7-3 and TRBJ2-3; the D gene is possibly TRBD2 (5 bases). Between the trimmed V and J ends, which lost 1 base and 4 bases, there was a span of 15 bases. This CDR3 spans 16 amino acids. The germline CDR1 and CDR2 sequences are SGHTA and FQGTGA. CDR3 sequence: CASSLMGNLAPDTQYF. The CDR3 region has the DNA TGTGCCAGCAGCTTAATGGGGAATCTAGCTCCAGATACGCAGTATTTT.

This chain uses TRBV9 with TRBJ2-7, with 10 bases lining up with TRBD2. CDR1 SGDLS and CDR2 YYNGEE come from the germline V gene. With V trimmed by 3 bases and J by 3 bases, 6 bases remained unmatched. The CDR3 consists of 15 residues. The CDR3: CASSAALAGDYEQYF. The CDR3, as DNA: TGTGCCAGCAGCGCAGCCCTAGCGGGAGACTACGAGCAGTACTTC.

This chain links TRBV7-9 with TRBJ1-2, with 7 nucleotides matching TRBD1. Germline-derived CDR1 and CDR2 are SEHNR and FQNEAQ (reference sequence). Trimming removed 8 bases from V and 4 bases from J; junction bases left unmatched: 4. This CDR3 has 12 amino acids. The CDR3 reads CASAGQSYGYTF. Written as DNA, the CDR3 is TGTGCCAGCGCGGGACAGAGCTATGGCTACACCTTC. Combining the CDR3 with reference TRBV7-9 and TRBJ1-2 gives the whole variable domain DTGVSQNPRHKITKRGQNVTFRCDPISEHNRLYWYRQTLGQGPEFLTYFQNEAQLEKSRLLSDRFSAERPKGSFSTLEIQRTEQGDSAMYLCASAGQSYGYTFGSGTRLTVV.

The chain joins TRBV5-4 to TRBJ2-7; 14 bases align to TRBD2. CDR1 and CDR2 (germline): SGHNT, YYREEE (reference sequence). The V and J ends lost 4 bases and 7 bases, in that order; junction bases with no gene match: 10. The CDR3 runs 16 residues. The CDR3 sequence: CASSTGTSGRGGEQYF. The CDR3 coding sequence is TGTGCCAGCAGCACCGGGACTAGCGGGAGAGGCGGGGAGCAGTACTTC. Supplemented by reference TRBV5-4 and TRBJ2-7, the full variable domain reads ETGVTQSPTHLIKTRGQQVTLRCSSQSGHNTVSWYQQALGQGPQFIFQYYREEENGRGNFPPRFSGLQFPNYSSELNVNALELDDSALYLCASSTGTSGRGGEQYFGPGTRLTVT.